This is a list of T cell receptor beta chains from one sample in a study of CD8 T cells in Susac syndrome. TCRdb re-called the immunoSEQ multiplex PCR reads through MiXCR, storing one row per CDR3 protein. The sample has tens of thousands of distinct CDR3 sequences; about 96% are singletons. Sequencing was done on a sample of CD8+ T cells from PBMCs. Receptors originate from a human donor with Susac syndrome. Each CDR3 is given with its conserved first and last residue. The order of the fields is D gene, clone size, V gene, J gene, CDR3 DNA, CDR3 protein. The D gene is left open where the match is weak. Expanded clones are given a class, and other clones once, few, many or no size at all.

D: NA; size: once; V: TRBV27; J: TRBJ2-7; DNA: TGTGCCAGCAGTTTAAATGTGCCTCACTACGAGCAGTACTTC; CDR3: CASSLNVPHYEQYF
D: TRBD1; size: NA; V: TRBV30; J: TRBJ1-1; DNA: TGTGCCTGGAGTAGAGGGGGCGTCGGGACTGAAGCTTTCTTT; CDR3: CAWSRGGVGTEAFF
D: TRBD2; size: NA; V: TRBV4-3; J: TRBJ2-5; DNA: TGCGCCAGCAGCCAAGATTGGCCTAGCGGGGGGGTGTACCAAGAGACCCAGTACTTC; CDR3: CASSQDWPSGGVYQETQYF
D: TRBD1; size: NA; V: TRBV29-1; J: TRBJ1-1; DNA: TGCAGCATATGGGACAGGGGACCCGGAGCCAACACTGAAGCTTTCTTT; CDR3: CSIWDRGPGANTEAFF
D: NA; size: NA; V: TRBV20-1; J: TRBJ2-3; DNA: TGCAGTGCTTCACGAAGCACAGATACGCAGTATTTT; CDR3: CSASRSTDTQYF
D: NA; size: NA; V: TRBV30; J: TRBJ2-7; DNA: TGTGCCTGGACGAACGGTCTCCCCGAGCGAGAGCAGTACTTC; CDR3: CAWTNGLPEREQYF
D: TRBD2; size: NA; V: TRBV3-1; J: TRBJ2-3; DNA: TGTGCCAGCAGCCCCTATCCTAGCGGGGGGGCGACAGATACGCAGTATTTT; CDR3: CASSPYPSGGATDTQYF
D: NA; size: NA; V: TRBV5-1; J: TRBJ2-7; DNA: TGCGCCAGCAGCGCCAGAGACGGCGGGTACGAGCAGTACTTC; CDR3: CASSARDGGYEQYF
D: NA; size: NA; V: TRBV4-1; J: TRBJ1-1; DNA: TGCGCCAGCAGAACGACCGGGGGCACTGAAGCTTTCTTT; CDR3: CASRTTGGTEAFF
D: NA; size: NA; V: TRBV30; J: TRBJ1-4; DNA: TGTGCCTGGAGGATCGGGGGGACAACTAATGAAAAACTGTTTTTT; CDR3: CAWRIGGTTNEKLFF